This T cell receptor beta chain comes out of a study of T cell changes during pregnancy in multiple sclerosis (dated by TCRdb to the late 2010s). Regarding the study in general: Changes in the T cell repertoire over the course of pregnancy were examined in this study in women with multiple sclerosis.

V trim: 4 bases; J trim: 8 bases; unmatched bases: 12. Looking up the germline V gene yields CDR1 SGHDT and CDR2 YYEEEE. Spanning cysteine to phenylalanine, the CDR3 consists of 16 amino acids. Only the CDR3 DNA stays, 48 bases, in frame from base 1. This clone was recorded only once. The antigen it recognizes is unknown. Base qualities are missing; no much larger clone stands one base away. Library construction relied on the immunoSEQ multiplex PCR assay. TCRdb limited this immuneACCESS table to in-frame rearrangements with V and J called. A share of clones is missing; checked studies link under half to unresolved V genes, and the rest is unexplained. The sample table lists some 22,000 clones, roughly 84% of them with a count of one. About 7.6% of the sample is in the top ten clones.

The clonotype was recovered from a female donor with multiple sclerosis, enrolled in a pregnancy study. This sample comprised CD8+ T cells from peripheral blood mononuclear cells, obtained before pregnancy. The rearranged chain carries TRBV5-6 and TRBJ2-1; 10 of the junction bases match TRBD1. The CDR3 has the sequence CASSGPGDRGLHEQFF. The sequenced DNA is TGTGCCAGCAGCGGCCCCGGGGACAGGGGATTGCATGAGCAGTTCTTC.